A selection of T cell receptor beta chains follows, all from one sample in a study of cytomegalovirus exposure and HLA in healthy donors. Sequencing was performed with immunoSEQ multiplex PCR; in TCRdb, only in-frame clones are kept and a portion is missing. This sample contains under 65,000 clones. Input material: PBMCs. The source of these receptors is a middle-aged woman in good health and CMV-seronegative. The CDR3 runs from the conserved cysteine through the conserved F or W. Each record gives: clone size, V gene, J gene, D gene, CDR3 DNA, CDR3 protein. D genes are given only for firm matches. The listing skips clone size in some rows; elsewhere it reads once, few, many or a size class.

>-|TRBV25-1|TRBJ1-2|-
TGTGCCAGCAGTGACCCTGGGCGCAACTATGGCTACACCTTC
CASSDPGRNYGYTF
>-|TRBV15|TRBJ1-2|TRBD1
TGTGCCACCAGCAGCGGACAGGGCGGCTATGGCTACACCTTC
CATSSGQGGYGYTF
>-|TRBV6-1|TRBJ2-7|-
TGTGCCAGCACCGGAGGTTCGGGCGAGCAGTACTTC
CASTGGSGEQYF
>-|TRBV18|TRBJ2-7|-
TGTGCCAGCTCACCTACAAATGCCTACGAGCAGTACTTC
CASSPTNAYEQYF
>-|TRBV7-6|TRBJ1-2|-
TGTGCCAGCAGATCATTAGGAGGGCAGGAAGGCTACACCTTC
CASRSLGGQEGYTF
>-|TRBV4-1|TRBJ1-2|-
TGCGCCAGCAGCCAAGGACTTGGAGGGGACTATGGCTACACCTTC
CASSQGLGGDYGYTF
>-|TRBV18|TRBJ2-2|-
TGTGCCAGCTCACCACAAGGTCTCGGGAGTTCGATCGGGGAGCTGTTTTTT
CASSPQGLGSSIGELFF
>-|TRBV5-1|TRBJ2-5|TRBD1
TGCGCCAGCAGCGAAAGCGCGGGACAGGTGGCAGAGACCCAGTACTTC
CASSESAGQVAETQYF
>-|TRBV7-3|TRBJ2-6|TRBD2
TGTGCCAGCAGTCTCACAGCGGGAGCTGGGGCCAACGTCCTGACTTTC
CASSLTAGAGANVLTF
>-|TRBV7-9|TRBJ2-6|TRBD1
TGTGCCACAAGCCCCACAGGGGCCCGCTCTGGGGCCAACGTCCTGACTTTC
CATSPTGARSGANVLTF
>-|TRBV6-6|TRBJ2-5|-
TGTGCCAGCAGTGGGGGACTTAAGGGGGAGACCCAGTACTTC
CASSGGLKGETQYF
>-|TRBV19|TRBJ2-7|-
TGTGCCAGTAGTAAAGGACAGCTCCCCTACGAGCAGTACTTC
CASSKGQLPYEQYF
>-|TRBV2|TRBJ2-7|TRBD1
TGTGCCAGCAAGAGGCTAGCAGGGGGCTACGAGCAGTACTTC
CASKRLAGGYEQYF
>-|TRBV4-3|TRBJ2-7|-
TGCGCCAGCAGCCAAGAAGACACTAGCTCCTACGAGCAGTACTTC
CASSQEDTSSYEQYF
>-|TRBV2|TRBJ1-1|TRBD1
TGTGCCAGCAGTGAAGCCGAACCGGGACAGATAATGAACACTGAAGCTTTCTTT
CASSEAEPGQIMNTEAFF
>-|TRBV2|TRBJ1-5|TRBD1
TGTGCCAGCCGTTCGACAGGGAACGGTCAGCCCCAGCATTTT
CASRSTGNGQPQHF
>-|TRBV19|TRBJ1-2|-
TGTGCCAGTAGTATAGGGACAAGGCCTTATGGCTACACCTTC
CASSIGTRPYGYTF
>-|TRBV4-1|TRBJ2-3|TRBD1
TGCGCCAGCAGCCAAGAAACTCCCGGGGCAGGGGGCCGCACAGATACGCAGTATTTT
CASSQETPGAGGRTDTQYF
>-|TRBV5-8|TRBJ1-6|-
TGTGCCAGCAGCTTGGCCACGGGGGGTTCACCCCTCCACTTT
CASSLATGGSPLHF
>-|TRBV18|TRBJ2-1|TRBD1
TGTGCCACGTTATCCCAGACAGGGGCCGATGAGCAGTTCTTC
CATLSQTGADEQFF
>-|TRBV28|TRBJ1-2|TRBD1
TGTGCCAGCAGTCTAAGGACAGGGGGCGTTGGTGGCTACACCTTC
CASSLRTGGVGGYTF
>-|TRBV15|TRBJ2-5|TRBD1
TGTGCCACCAGCAGACTACAGGGGGCGGAGGAGACCCAGTACTTC
CATSRLQGAEETQYF
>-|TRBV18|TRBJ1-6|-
TGTGCCAGCTCACCACCGGGGGCCGGCCGTAGCTCCTATAATTCACCCCTCCACTTT
CASSPPGAGRSSYNSPLHF
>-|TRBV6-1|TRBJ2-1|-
TGTGCCAGCAGTGTATACAATGAGCAGTTCTTC
CASSVYNEQFF
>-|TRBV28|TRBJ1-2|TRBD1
TGTGCCAGCAGTCAGACAGGGATCTATGGCTACACCTTC
CASSQTGIYGYTF
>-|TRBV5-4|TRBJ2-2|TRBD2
TGTGCCAGCAGCCCTACTAGCGGGAAGGCCGGGGAGCTGTTTTTT
CASSPTSGKAGELFF
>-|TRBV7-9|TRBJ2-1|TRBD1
TGTGCCAGCAGCTTATCCACAGGGGACAATGAGCAGTTCTTC
CASSLSTGDNEQFF
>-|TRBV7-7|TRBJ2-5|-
TGTGCCAGCAGCTTGGTAGTGTCGGGAGAGACCCAGTACTTC
CASSLVVSGETQYF
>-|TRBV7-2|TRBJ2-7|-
TGTGCCAGCAGCTTAAGTCCCCAGTCCTACGAGCAGTACTTC
CASSLSPQSYEQYF
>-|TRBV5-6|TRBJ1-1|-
TGTGCCAGCAGCTCAAATCCGGGTTTACCTGAAGCTTTCTTT
CASSSNPGLPEAFF
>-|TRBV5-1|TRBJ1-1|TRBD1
TGCGCCAGCAGCTGGGCTAAGGGACAGGGGGGTAAGAACACTGAAGCTTTCTTT
CASSWAKGQGGKNTEAFF
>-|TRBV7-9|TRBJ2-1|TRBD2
TGTGCCAGCAGCCCCTGGAAGTCTAGCGGAAACAATGAGCAGTTCTTC
CASSPWKSSGNNEQFF
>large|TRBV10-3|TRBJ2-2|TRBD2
TGTGCCATCACTGCCCAGCGGGAGACCGGGGAGCTGTTTTTT
CAITAQRETGELFF
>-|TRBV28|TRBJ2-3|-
TGTGCCAGCGTCAGACAGGCCTCTAGCACAGATACGCAGTATTTT
CASVRQASSTDTQYF
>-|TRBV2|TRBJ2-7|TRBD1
TGTGCCAGCAGTGGCCTTGGGGACAGGGGTGTCTACGAGCAGTACTTC
CASSGLGDRGVYEQYF
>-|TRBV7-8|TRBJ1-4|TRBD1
TGTGCCAGCAGCCCACCACAGGGGAGACGTGAAAAACTGTTTTTT
CASSPPQGRREKLFF
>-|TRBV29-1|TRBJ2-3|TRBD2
TGCAGCGTTGATTCCAGCGGGAGTGGGGCAGATACGCAGTATTTT
CSVDSSGSGADTQYF
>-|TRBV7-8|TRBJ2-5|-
TGTGCCAGCAGCTTAGCGGTAGCGGTAGAGACCCAGTACTTC
CASSLAVAVETQYF